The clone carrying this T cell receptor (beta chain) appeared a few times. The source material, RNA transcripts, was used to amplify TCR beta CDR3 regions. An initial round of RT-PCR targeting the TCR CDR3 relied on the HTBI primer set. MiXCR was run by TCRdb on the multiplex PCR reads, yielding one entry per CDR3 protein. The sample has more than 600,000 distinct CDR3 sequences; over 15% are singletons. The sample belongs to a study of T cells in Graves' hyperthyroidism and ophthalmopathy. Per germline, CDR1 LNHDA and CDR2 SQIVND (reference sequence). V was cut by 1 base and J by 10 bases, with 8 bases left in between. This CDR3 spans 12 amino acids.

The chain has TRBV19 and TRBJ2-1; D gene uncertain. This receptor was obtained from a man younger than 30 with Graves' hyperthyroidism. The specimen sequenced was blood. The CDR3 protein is CASSIGLREQFF. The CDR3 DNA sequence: TGTGCCAGTAGTATAGGTCTCCGAGAGCAGTTCTTC.